The 29 T cell receptor beta chains below come from one sample, sequenced in a study of blood T cell repertoires in COVID-19. Data came from immunoSEQ multiplex PCR; TCRdb stores just in-frame clones and leaves some out. The sample consists of about 180,000 clones, around 80% of them appearing once. Sequenced sample: PBMCs or T cells enriched from blood (not recorded which). The receptors stem from a woman between 50 and 59 years old who had recovered from COVID-19.

The chain recombines TRBV28 with TRBJ1-5; D might be TRBD1 (6 bases). Germline CDR1 and CDR2: MDHEN and SYDVKM. This CDR3 is built from 17 residues. V was shortened by 7 bases and J by 2 bases, with 21 bases between the two germline ends. The CDR3 loop is CASTLDRSRSGNQPQHF. CDR3 coding DNA: TGTGCCAGCACCCTGGACAGATCCCGATCCGGCAATCAGCCCCAGCATTTT.

CDR3 sequence: CASSLVGTTYNEQFF. CDR3 bases: TGTGCCAGCAGCTTAGTCGGGACTACCTACAATGAGCAGTTCTTC. This chain uses TRBV7-8 with TRBJ2-1; TRBD2 matches 7 bases. The length of the CDR3 is 15 residues. V gave up 1 base and J gave up 2 bases; unmatched junction bases: 2. The V gene's germline CDR1 is SGHVS and CDR2 FQNEAQ.

The rearrangement links TRBV12-3 or TRBV12-4 to TRBJ2-2, with D unclear. Trimming pared 10 bases from V and 1 base from J, leaving 10 bases between. The CDR3 is made up of 13 amino acids. The DNA for the CDR3 is TGTGCCACCGGCCGAGGGAACACCGGGGAGCTGTTTTTT. Encoded protein: CATGRGNTGELFF.

The chain has TRBV28 and TRBJ1-2, with D unclear. V lost 6 bases to trimming and J lost 8 bases, with 13 bases between them. The germline V gene has CDR1 MDHEN and CDR2 SYDVKM. The CDR3 length is 12 residues. In DNA, the CDR3 is TGTGCCAGCAGCGGCGGGGTCTTGGGCTACACCTTC. This codes for CASSGGVLGYTF.

The gene calls are TRBV6-5 and TRBJ2-5; D call uncertain. V gave up 2 bases and J gave up 5 bases, with 9 bases separating them. Germline V gives CDR1 MNHEY, CDR2 SVGAGI. CDR3 length equals 13 residues. CDR3 DNA: TGTGCCAGCAGTTACACCCCCCGGGAGACCCAGTACTTC. This encodes CASSYTPRETQYF.

The chain links TRBV28 to TRBJ2-2; 8 bases align to TRBD2. Unmatched junction bases numbered 7, after V lost 5 bases and J lost 5 bases. The germline gives CDR1 MDHEN, CDR2 SYDVKM. This CDR3 spans 15 amino acids. The CDR3 coding sequence is TGTGCCAGCAGTGCCGGGAGGGCCAGTACCGGGGAGCTGTTTTTT. Amino acids: CASSAGRASTGELFF. The full variable domain, completed using reference TRBV28 and TRBJ2-2, is DVKVTQSSRYLVKRTGEKVFLECVQDMDHENMFWYRQDPGLGLRLIYFSYDVKMKEKGDIPEGYSVSREKKERFSLILESASTNQTSMYLCASSAGRASTGELFFGEGSRLTVL.

The chain has TRBV19 and TRBJ2-5; 13 bases align to TRBD2. V shed 5 bases and J 6 bases; nucleotides not matched to a gene: 6. The CDR3 runs to 15 residues. The germline V gene has CDR1 LNHDA and CDR2 SQIVND (reference sequence). CDR3 loop: CASSLGLAGDQTQYF. CDR3 DNA: TGTGCCAGTAGTCTTGGACTAGCGGGAGACCAGACCCAGTACTTC.

The CDR3 here is CASSPTRRGEQYF. Written as DNA, the CDR3 is TGTGCCAGCAGCCCAACGAGAAGAGGGGAGCAGTACTTC. This sequence joins TRBV3-1 (or the pseudogene TRBV3-2) and TRBJ2-7; TRBD2 might be the D (5 bases). The germline V gene has CDR1 LGHDT and CDR2 YNNKEL (reference sequence). V was shortened by 4 bases and J by 7 bases, with 14 bases between the two germline ends. The CDR3 is 13 amino acids.

This clone has just one count. The chain uses TRBV6-5 and TRBJ1-3; no reliable D call. V was pared by 4 bases and J by 4 bases, with 8 bases between. CDR1 MNHEY and CDR2 SVGAGI come from the germline V gene. The CDR3 extends over 13 amino acids. This chain's CDR3 is CASSSLGGNTIYF. CDR3 sequence (DNA): TGTGCCAGCAGTTCCCTCGGGGGAAACACCATATATTTT.

This chain uses TRBV5-4 with TRBJ2-2; 8 positions agree with TRBD1. CDR3 length: 16 residues. Trimming removed 0 bases from V and 3 bases from J; junction bases left unmatched: 4. Per germline, CDR1 SGHNT and CDR2 YYREEE (reference sequence). The DNA of the CDR3 is TGTGCCAGCAGCTTGGGTGACAGGGGAGACACCGGGGAGCTGTTTTTT. Translating it yields CASSLGDRGDTGELFF.

The rearrangement links TRBV6-2 or TRBV6-3 to TRBJ2-5; possibly TRBD2 for D (7 bases). The CDR3 consists of 15 residues. Trimming left V 6 bases short and J 5 bases short, with 19 bases between. Germline V gene data show CDR1 as MNHEY and CDR2 as SVGEGT. In DNA form, the CDR3 reads TGTGCCAGCAGCCCCCCGCGGGGGCGCGGGGAGACCCAGTACTTC. Translating it yields CASSPPRGRGETQYF.

The chain uses TRBV5-1 and TRBJ1-2; a possible D gene is TRBD1 (5 bases). Germline lookup yields CDR1 SGHRS and CDR2 YFSETQ. This CDR3 spans 15 amino acids. The V gene lost 1 base and the J gene lost 5 bases, with 15 bases spanning the gap. This chain's CDR3 is CASSLNGGIQYGYTF. DNA for the CDR3: TGCGCCAGCAGCTTGAACGGGGGAATACAGTATGGCTACACCTTC. Looking up the rest from reference TRBV5-1 and TRBJ1-2 gives the full variable domain: KAGVTQTPRYLIKTRGQQVTLSCSPISGHRSVSWYQQTPGQGLQFLFEYFSETQRNKGNFPGRFSGRQFSNSRSEMNVSTLELGDSALYLCASSLNGGIQYGYTFGSGTRLTVV.

The genes are TRBV7-6 and TRBJ2-5; TRBD2 aligns across 9 bases. With V trimmed by 4 bases and J by 5 bases, 14 bases remained unmatched. The CDR3 totals 17 residues. Germline V CDR1 and CDR2: SGHVS, FNYEAQ. The CDR3 sequence: CASSYKLAGWGRETQYF. The CDR3 coding sequence is TGTGCCAGCAGCTATAAGCTAGCGGGATGGGGTAGGGAGACCCAGTACTTC. Complete variable domain (other parts from reference TRBV7-6 and TRBJ2-5): GAGVSQSPRYKVTKRGQDVALRCDPISGHVSLYWYRQALGQGPEFLTYFNYEAQQDKSGLPNDRFSAERPEGSISTLTIQRTEQRDSAMYRCASSYKLAGWGRETQYFGPGTRLLVL.

The V gene is TRBV5-5, the J gene TRBJ1-1; 10 bases align to TRBD1. The CDR3 spans 19 residues. V was clipped by 2 bases and J by 1 base; unmatched bases: 14. CDR1 and CDR2 from the germline V gene are SGHKS and YYEKEE (reference sequence). The CDR3 sequence is CASSLSSGGTGAGNTEAFF. The DNA for the CDR3 is TGTGCCAGCAGCTTAAGTAGTGGGGGGACAGGGGCAGGGAACACTGAAGCTTTCTTT.

V gene TRBV7-2 combines with J gene TRBJ1-2; maybe TRBD1 (5 bases). The CDR3 contains 14 residues. Trimming removed 1 base at V and 3 bases at J, with 9 bases between. The germline V gene encodes CDR1 SGHTA and CDR2 FQGNSA. The CDR3 sequence: CASSLDEGDYGYTF. The CDR3 DNA reads TGTGCCAGCAGCTTAGATGAAGGGGACTATGGCTACACCTTC.

Turning to this clone: Given a much more abundant clone one base away, this may be a read error. V usage is TRBV7-2 and J usage is TRBJ2-7; 9 bases align to TRBD1. In germline, CDR1 is SGHTA, CDR2 FQGNSA. V shed 6 bases and J 1 base; nucleotides not matched to a gene: 1. This CDR3 has 13 residues. CDR3 DNA: TGTGCCAGCAGGGGGACAGGGTCCTACGAGCAGTACTTC. Translated, it gives CASRGTGSYEQYF.

J is TRBJ2-7 and V is TRBV4-2; D may be TRBD2 (5 bases). V was cut by 0 bases and J by 7 bases, with 13 bases left in between. The CDR3 sequence is 14 residues long. The germline CDR1 and CDR2 sequences are LGHNA and YNFKEQ. For the CDR3, the DNA is TGTGCCAGCAGCCAAGAAGGACTTACGCGGGAGCAGTACTTC. Its protein is CASSQEGLTREQYF.

The chain recombines TRBV5-8 with TRBJ1-4; D is unresolved. The length of the CDR3 is 16 residues. Germline-derived CDR1 and CDR2 are SGHTS and YDEGEE. The V gene lost 2 bases and the J gene lost 0 bases, with 11 bases spanning the gap. The CDR3 nucleotides are TGTGCCAGCAGCTTCCTCGGTGTGGCAACTAATGAAAAACTGTTTTTT. Its translation: CASSFLGVATNEKLFF.

J is TRBJ2-3 and V is TRBV28; 7 nucleotides match TRBD1. Germline CDR1 MDHEN, CDR2 SYDVKM. The CDR3 sequence is 16 residues long. Trimming at V came to 8 bases and at J to 5 bases, leaving 16 bases not matched to a gene. CDR3 sequence: CASSLSGQLSGDTQYF. The CDR3 DNA follows: TGTGCCAGCTCCCTATCGGGACAGCTGTCTGGAGATACGCAGTATTTT.

The chain is built from TRBV30 and TRBJ1-1; TRBD1 aligns across 8 bases. Germline V gene lookup returns CDR1 GTSNPN and CDR2 SVGIG (reference sequence). V gave up 3 bases and J gave up 7 bases; unmatched junction bases: 7. This CDR3 has 13 residues. The CDR3 nucleotides read TGTGCCTGGAGGGACACTGGACAGGGTGAAGCTTTCTTT. Translated, it gives CAWRDTGQGEAFF. The whole variable domain, filled in from reference TRBV30 and TRBJ1-1, reads SQTIHQWPATLVQPVGSPLSLECTVEGTSNPNLYWYRQAAGRGLQLLFYSVGIGQISSEVPQNLSASRPQDRQFILSSKKLLLSDSGFYLCAWRDTGQGEAFFGQGTRLTVV.

The V gene is TRBV5-8, the J gene TRBJ1-1; no clear D. V was cut by 4 bases and J by 2 bases, with 6 bases left in between. This CDR3 region has 12 residues. Germline CDR1 SGHTS, CDR2 YDEGEE. CDR3 sequence (DNA): TGTGCCAGCAGCCGACAAAACACTGAAGCTTTCTTT. Amino acids: CASSRQNTEAFF.

The V gene is TRBV6-4, the J gene TRBJ2-5, with 11 nucleotides matching TRBD2. J gave up 4 bases and V 3 bases, and 7 bases lay outside the gene matches. The CDR3 contains 16 residues. CDR1 MRHNA and CDR2 SNTAGT come from the germline V gene. The CDR3 DNA sequence: TGTGCCAGCAGTGAATCCCCGACTAGCGGGACAGAGACCCAGTACTTC. Protein product: CASSESPTSGTETQYF.

This clone has only one observation. The chain's CDR3 is CASSLHQGEVYEQYF. The CDR3 bases are TGTGCCAGCAGCTTACATCAGGGGGAGGTCTACGAGCAGTACTTC. The chain couples TRBV7-3 to TRBJ2-7; TRBD1 might be the D (7 bases). Per the germline V gene, CDR1 is SGHTA and CDR2 is FQGTGA. Trimming shortened V by 2 bases and J by 3 bases, and 14 bases separated the two germline ends. This CDR3 contains 15 residues.

The genes are TRBV7-2 and TRBJ1-1; D may be TRBD1 (5 bases). V lost 3 bases, J lost 1 base, and 9 bases lay in between. CDR1 SGHTA and CDR2 FQGNSA come from the germline V gene. The CDR3 is made up of 14 amino acids. The chain's CDR3 is CASSFTGGNTEAFF. The CDR3, as DNA: TGTGCCAGCAGCTTTACAGGTGGGAACACTGAAGCTTTCTTT.

The V and J genes are TRBV19 and TRBJ1-4; D uncertain. CDR3 length equals 13 residues. CDR1 and CDR2 from the germline V gene are LNHDA and SQIVND (reference sequence). Trimming removed 9 bases from V and 8 bases from J, with 16 bases in between. CDR3 nucleotides: TGTGCCAGCCCAACCAAGGAGGGAGAAAAACTGTTTTTT. Encoded protein: CASPTKEGEKLFF.

This rearrangement joins TRBV19 to TRBJ1-3, with D hard to call. Germline-derived CDR1 and CDR2 are LNHDA and SQIVND (reference sequence). The CDR3 is 15 residues long. V was clipped by 4 bases and J by 2 bases, with 12 bases between them. The CDR3 loop reads CASSSLAAAGNTIYF. CDR3 nucleotide sequence: TGTGCCAGTAGTAGCCTGGCGGCAGCTGGAAACACCATATATTTT.

V and J are TRBV20-1 and TRBJ2-7, with 9 bases identical to TRBD1. Trimming cost V 3 bases and J 2 bases; bases outside gene matches: 5. CDR3 size: 14 residues. Germline V gene lookup returns CDR1 DFQATT and CDR2 SNEGSKA (reference sequence). This CDR3 reads CSASAQGAAYEQYF. DNA of the CDR3: TGCAGTGCTAGTGCACAGGGGGCGGCCTACGAGCAGTACTTC.

This clone was seen only once. V and J are TRBV19 and TRBJ2-5; TRBD2 aligns across 9 bases. Germline V gene data show CDR1 as LNHDA and CDR2 as SQIVND (reference sequence). J gave up 1 base and V 8 bases, and 17 bases lay outside the gene matches. The CDR3 loop spans 18 amino acids. The CDR3: CASPWVAGAYSGQETQYF. CDR3 DNA sequence: TGTGCCAGTCCCTGGGTAGCGGGAGCCTACTCGGGCCAAGAGACCCAGTACTTC.

This clone was recorded many times. V is TRBV11-2 and J is TRBJ1-2, with D maybe TRBD1 (5 bases). The CDR3 length is 13 residues. Germline CDR1 and CDR2: SGHAT and FQNNGV. Trimming shortened V by 5 bases and J by 3 bases, and 10 bases separated the two germline ends. CDR3 amino acids: CASSQGQDYGYTF. The CDR3 DNA reads TGTGCCAGCAGCCAGGGCCAAGACTATGGCTACACCTTC.